These 17 T cell receptor beta chains came from one sample sequenced in a study of cytomegalovirus exposure and HLA in healthy donors (dated by TCRdb to 2016 to 2017). Libraries were made using the immunoSEQ multiplex PCR assay. A mixture of 60 forward primers for TCR Vbeta segments and 13 reverse primers for TCR Jbeta segments was used in the multiplex PCR. The table was pulled from immuneACCESS by TCRdb, which kept in-frame rearrangements only. Such tables lose some clones; where checked, under half of the loss comes from unresolved V genes, and the rest has no known cause. Across this sample there are fewer than 250,000 clones, with around 90% seen only once. The ten top clones hold 1.5% to 2% of the sample. Sequenced material: PBMCs. The source of these receptors is a woman aged 18-29 years in good health and CMV-seronegative.

This clone has only one observation. The chain carries TRBV27 and TRBJ2-3; 9 bases match TRBD2. CDR3 length: 15 residues. V shed 1 base, J shed 1 base, and the junction held 0 bases outside the gene matches. The germline V gene encodes CDR1 MNHEY and CDR2 SMNVEV (reference sequence). CDR3 DNA: TGTGCCAGCAGTTTATTAGCGGGGGGCACAGATACGCAGTATTTT. This gives the protein CASSLLAGGTDTQYF.

CDR3 region: CASSTPFSVAGDTDTQYF. The CDR3 bases are TGTGCCAGCAGTACCCCTTTTTCGGTAGCGGGGGACACAGATACGCAGTATTTT. V and J are TRBV28 and TRBJ2-3, with 9 bases lining up with TRBD2. This CDR3 spans 18 amino acids. V was pared by 5 bases and J by 2 bases, with 14 bases of the junction left unmatched. Germline V gene data show CDR1 as MDHEN and CDR2 as SYDVKM.

The J gene is TRBJ1-2, the V gene TRBV5-6, with a possible D match to TRBD1 (6 bases). Germline V CDR1 and CDR2: SGHDT, YYEEEE. V was cut by 0 bases and J by 5 bases, with 17 bases left in between. The CDR3 spans 16 residues. The CDR3 DNA is TGTGCCAGCAGCTTGGTTGGGGCAGGGGCCCCGTATGGCTACACCTTC. Amino acid sequence: CASSLVGAGAPYGYTF.

The rearrangement uses TRBV7-2 and TRBJ2-7; 7 nucleotides align to TRBD2. CDR1 and CDR2 from the germline V gene are SGHTA and FQGNSA. CDR3 length equals 14 residues. V was clipped by 4 bases and J by 4 bases; unmatched bases: 7. The CDR3 coding sequence is TGTGCCAGCAGCTGGGGGGGTTTCTCATACGAGCAGTACTTC. Protein product: CASSWGGFSYEQYF.

This clone came up once. The chain recombines TRBV6-5 with TRBJ1-2; D is perhaps TRBD1 (6 bases). This CDR3 region has 14 residues. Trimming took 0 bases from V and 4 from J, leaving 9 bases between them. The germline V gene has CDR1 MNHEY and CDR2 SVGAGI. Here the CDR3 reads CASSYSKDSYGYTF. CDR3 DNA: TGTGCCAGCAGTTACTCGAAGGACAGCTATGGCTACACCTTC.

The chain links TRBV5-1 to TRBJ1-3; no definite D call. Trimming removed 1 base from V and 0 bases from J, with 11 bases in between. The CDR3 has 16 residues. CDR1 SGHRS and CDR2 YFSETQ come from the germline V gene. The DNA for the CDR3 is TGCGCCAGCAGCTTGTCCCACATCGCCTCTGGAAACACCATATATTTT. Protein: CASSLSHIASGNTIYF. Using reference TRBV5-1 and TRBJ1-3 for the parts outside the CDR3, the full variable domain is KAGVTQTPRYLIKTRGQQVTLSCSPISGHRSVSWYQQTPGQGLQFLFEYFSETQRNKGNFPGRFSGRQFSNSRSEMNVSTLELGDSALYLCASSLSHIASGNTIYFGEGSWLTVV.

The V and J genes are TRBV6-6 and TRBJ2-7, with 10 bases aligning to TRBD1. With 7 bases clipped from V and 5 bases from J, the junction kept 11 bases outside the gene matches. The CDR3 consists of 15 residues. From germline, CDR1 is MNHNY and CDR2 SVGAGI (reference sequence). The CDR3 DNA sequence: TGTGCCAGCACCGATCCCGGGACAGGGGTCAACGAGCAGTACTTC. Its protein is CASTDPGTGVNEQYF.

Only one count was recorded for this clone. The chain joins TRBV28 to TRBJ1-2, with a possible D match to TRBD1 (5 bases). V lost 7 bases, J lost 3 bases, and 12 bases lay in between. Germline CDR1 reads MDHEN; CDR2 reads SYDVKM. The CDR3 has 13 residues. CDR3 sequence reads: CASNRGGDYGYTF. The DNA of the CDR3 is TGTGCCAGCAACCGGGGGGGGGACTATGGCTACACCTTC.

Concerning this clone: Within the sample, other DNA sequences also encode this same CDR3. The V gene is TRBV2, the J gene TRBJ2-3; 9 bases agree with TRBD1. Germline V gene lookup returns CDR1 SNHLY and CDR2 FYNNEI. This CDR3 is 14 amino acids long. Germline trimming cut 6 bases from V and 1 base from J; bases unmatched to any gene: 2. The CDR3 sequence is CASRRDRGTDTQYF. CDR3 sequence (DNA): TGTGCCAGCAGGCGGGACAGGGGCACAGATACGCAGTATTTT.

V and J are TRBV18 and TRBJ2-3; D uncertain. CDR1 and CDR2 from the germline V gene are KGHSH and LQKENI. V shed 0 bases and J shed 5 bases, with 9 bases lying between them. The CDR3 totals 14 residues. The CDR3 here is CASSPPVRVDTQYF. For the CDR3, the DNA is TGTGCCAGCTCACCACCGGTAAGAGTAGATACGCAGTATTTT.

V usage is TRBV30 and J usage is TRBJ1-2; 9 bases line up with TRBD1. This CDR3 comprises 15 residues. The V gene end was trimmed by 5 bases and the J gene end by 8 bases; junction bases not matched to a gene: 15. Germline V CDR1 and CDR2: GTSNPN, SVGIG (reference sequence). The CDR3 is CAWVGLSGQGSGYTF. The CDR3 DNA sequence: TGTGCCTGGGTAGGTCTTAGCGGACAGGGGAGCGGCTACACCTTC.

The rearrangement uses TRBV11-2 and TRBJ2-5; tentative D call: TRBD2 (6 bases). This CDR3 comprises 15 residues. Trimming removed 5 bases at V and 7 bases at J, with 20 bases between. Germline CDR1 and CDR2: SGHAT and FQNNGV. CDR3 region: CASSPGPGEGGTQYF. CDR3 DNA: TGTGCCAGCAGCCCCGGACCTGGCGAGGGAGGGACCCAGTACTTC.

This clone has more than one count but fewer than ten. The chain is built from TRBV10-3 and TRBJ2-7; 14 bases are a match to TRBD2. Looked up from germline, CDR1 is ENHRY and CDR2 is SYGVKD. The CDR3 sequence is 16 residues long. After removal of 4 bases from V and 3 bases from J, the junction contained 5 bases not matched to a gene. As DNA, the CDR3 is TGTGCCATCAGTGCCGGGACTAGCGGGGGTGTCTACGAGCAGTACTTC. Encoded protein: CAISAGTSGGVYEQYF.

This clone was observed once. The chain carries TRBV5-1 and TRBJ2-3, with 9 nucleotides matching TRBD1. This CDR3 has 14 amino acids. Germline V gene data show CDR1 as SGHRS and CDR2 as YFSETQ. V was clipped by 5 bases and J by 3 bases; unmatched bases: 4. CDR3 loop: CASRETGGTDTQYF. CDR3 coding DNA: TGCGCCAGCAGGGAGACAGGGGGGACAGATACGCAGTATTTT.

The genes are TRBV29-1 and TRBJ1-3, with D unclear. The CDR3 has 13 amino acids. Trimming pared 4 bases from V and 7 bases from J, leaving 14 bases between. Per the germline V gene, CDR1 is SQVTM and CDR2 is ANQGSEA. CDR3 sequence reads: CSVGAAPGNTIYF. As DNA, the CDR3 is TGCAGCGTTGGGGCAGCCCCGGGGAACACCATATATTTT.

The J gene is TRBJ1-1, the V gene TRBV18; 7 bases agree with TRBD1. The germline CDR1 and CDR2 sequences are KGHSH and LQKENI. This CDR3 spans 14 amino acids. J gave up 3 bases and V 2 bases, and 3 bases lay outside the gene matches. DNA for the CDR3: TGTGCCAGCTCACCAACCGACAGGGACACTGAAGCTTTCTTT. Its protein product is CASSPTDRDTEAFF.

The rearrangement links TRBV7-2 to TRBJ2-3, with a tentative D call TRBD2 (5 bases). V was shortened by 2 bases and J by 4 bases, with 10 bases between the two germline ends. The germline gives CDR1 SGHTA, CDR2 FQGNSA. This CDR3 contains 14 residues. The chain's CDR3 is CASSLSLAADTQYF. The CDR3 DNA reads as TGTGCCAGCAGCTTATCCCTAGCTGCAGATACGCAGTATTTT.